This T cell receptor beta chain was retrieved from a study of CXCR3-negative and CXCR3-positive naive CD8 T cells. A word on this clonotype: Antigen unknown.

The sorting of each CD8+ T cell subset was done in triplicate, at 250,000 to 300,000 cells each. Naive CD8+ T cells were CD45RO-CCR7+CD27+CD95-. The study, taken as a whole, reports: For memory CD8+ cells diversity was much lower, but both naive subsets had comparably high diversity. TRB CDR3 hydrophobicity was greater in CXCR3-positive naive cells than in CXCR3-negative naive cells. Both naive subsets, CXCR3-negative and CXCR3-positive, displayed similar TRBV-TRBJ usage, unlike memory cells.

Germline CDR1 reads SQVTM; CDR2 reads ANQGSEA. The CDR3 runs to 13 residues. 5' RACE with UMI labels generated the TRB cDNA libraries. One entry per CDR3 protein, without DNA, is what TCRdb gives after re-calling the 5' RACE reads. This table holds some 150,000 distinct CDR3 sequences. This TCR derives from a human donor in good health. Some clones in this sample may be carry-over from other donors' samples. Source material: naive CXCR3+ CD8+ T cells from blood. The sample's subset: CD45RO-CCR7+CD27+CD95- naive CD8+ T cells expressing CXCR3 (TNR3+). This sequence joins TRBV29-1 and TRBJ1-2; TCRdb's assignment of TRBD1 cannot be checked, as there is no DNA. CDR3 protein: CSVKKDREDGYTF.